These 19 T cell receptor beta chains originate from one sample sequenced in a study of OX40 agonist ivuxolimab in advanced cancers. Libraries were prepared by immunoSEQ multiplex PCR; TCRdb keeps only in-frame clonotypes and omits some of them. The top ten hold roughly 1.6% of the sample, which has roughly 56,000 clones, 82% seen once. The sequenced sample was CD4+ or CD8+ T cells sorted from blood, obtained in a trial of the OX40 agonist ivuxolimab. These receptor sequences come from an adult with an advanced solid tumor such as melanoma, head and neck, liver or kidney cancer.

The V gene is TRBV2, the J gene TRBJ1-6; TRBD1 is a possible D gene (6 bases). Germline CDR1 reads SNHLY; CDR2 reads FYNNEI. This CDR3 has 14 amino acids. V dropped 3 bases and J dropped 8 bases, with 11 bases sitting between them. The CDR3 sequence is CASSDGRGDSPLHF. The DNA for the CDR3 is TGTGCCAGCAGTGATGGCAGGGGTGATTCACCCCTCCACTTT.

CDR3 residues: CASSLLGGPEAFF. The CDR3 nucleotides are TGCGCCAGCAGCTTGTTGGGGGGGCCAGAAGCTTTCTTT. V gene TRBV5-1 combines with J gene TRBJ1-1; perhaps TRBD1 as D (6 bases). The germline V gene has CDR1 SGHRS and CDR2 YFSETQ. The CDR3 extends over 13 amino acids. The ends were cut back, 1 base at V and 8 bases at J, with 12 bases in the middle.

CDR3 residues: CASSLVQSNTGELFF. The CDR3 bases are TGTGCCAGCAGCTTAGTTCAGTCTAACACCGGGGAGCTGTTTTTT. The rearrangement joins TRBV11-2 to TRBJ2-2; D not resolved. The CDR3 extends over 15 amino acids. Germline values: CDR1 SGHAT, CDR2 FQNNGV. V lost 1 base and J lost 2, with 8 bases in between.

The chain has TRBV5-1 and TRBJ2-3; unclear D gene. Germline V lookup: CDR1 SGHRS, CDR2 YFSETQ. CDR3 length equals 15 residues. The V end lost 1 base, the J end lost 5 bases, and 14 bases lay between the germline ends. The CDR3 DNA reads as TGCGCCAGCAGCTTGAGGGTCACCCCACTAGATACGCAGTATTTT. It yields the protein CASSLRVTPLDTQYF. Filled out from reference TRBV5-1 and TRBJ2-3, the complete variable domain reads KAGVTQTPRYLIKTRGQQVTLSCSPISGHRSVSWYQQTPGQGLQFLFEYFSETQRNKGNFPGRFSGRQFSNSRSEMNVSTLELGDSALYLCASSLRVTPLDTQYFGPGTRLTVL.

The V gene is TRBV5-1, the J gene TRBJ2-3; D is undetermined. Trimming shortened V by 0 bases and J by 2 bases, and 10 bases separated the two germline ends. The germline gives CDR1 SGHRS, CDR2 YFSETQ. The CDR3 has 15 residues. Written as DNA, the CDR3 is TGCGCCAGCAGCTTGGGCTACACGTTCACAGATACGCAGTATTTT. Translation: CASSLGYTFTDTQYF.

The chain joins TRBV7-2 to TRBJ2-3, with D perhaps TRBD2 (7 bases). Germline CDR1 SGHTA, CDR2 FQGNSA. The CDR3 totals 16 residues. Trimming shortened V by 5 bases and J by 2 bases, and 17 bases separated the two germline ends. The CDR3 region is CASSKRGGANTDTQYF. CDR3 DNA: TGTGCCAGCAGCAAGAGGGGGGGCGCTAACACAGATACGCAGTATTTT.

The chain is built from TRBV7-9 and TRBJ2-7; D not resolved. Germline V lookup: CDR1 SEHNR, CDR2 FQNEAQ (reference sequence). CDR3 length: 13 residues. Between the trimmed V and J ends, which lost 4 bases and 0 bases, there was a span of 7 bases. As DNA, the CDR3 is TGTGCCAGCAGCTCTGGCAACTCCTACGAGCAGTACTTC. This encodes CASSSGNSYEQYF.

The genes are TRBV6-5 and TRBJ2-5; 9 nucleotides line up with TRBD2. Germline CDR1 MNHEY, CDR2 SVGAGI. V shed 0 bases and J 6 bases; nucleotides not matched to a gene: 5. The CDR3 is 15 amino acids. CDR3 loop: CASSYSREGLQTQYF. DNA of the CDR3: TGTGCCAGCAGTTACTCGCGGGAGGGTTTGCAGACCCAGTACTTC.

This sequence joins TRBV2 and TRBJ2-1; 11 bases agree with TRBD2. Germline V gene lookup returns CDR1 SNHLY and CDR2 FYNNEI. V trimming: 5 bases; J trimming: 9 bases; junction bases outside the gene matches: 9. The CDR3 length is 15 residues. For the CDR3, the DNA is TGTGCCAGCAGTCCTATAGCGGGGGGGCGGGTTGAGCAGTTCTTC. Protein product: CASSPIAGGRVEQFF.

The chain recombines TRBV27 with TRBJ2-6, with unresolved D. This CDR3 comprises 17 residues. V gave up 5 bases and J gave up 1 base, with 15 bases separating them. Germline V lookup: CDR1 MNHEY, CDR2 SMNVEV (reference sequence). CDR3: CASSIHGPSSGANVLTF. Here the CDR3 DNA reads TGTGCCAGCAGTATACACGGACCTTCGTCTGGGGCCAACGTCCTGACTTTC.

V is TRBV5-1 and J is TRBJ2-5; 11 bases line up with TRBD2. There are 14 residues in the CDR3. The junction had 6 bases not matched to a gene; V was cut back by 7 bases and J by 4 bases. CDR1 is SGHRS and CDR2 is YFSETQ in the germline V gene. For the CDR3, the DNA is TGCGCCAGCGGACTTAGCGGGGGGGGAGAGACCCAGTACTTC. It yields the protein CASGLSGGGETQYF. Full variable domain (rest looked up from reference TRBV5-1 and TRBJ2-5): KAGVTQTPRYLIKTRGQQVTLSCSPISGHRSVSWYQQTPGQGLQFLFEYFSETQRNKGNFPGRFSGRQFSNSRSEMNVSTLELGDSALYLCASGLSGGGETQYFGPGTRLLVL.

The chain recombines TRBV14 with TRBJ1-2; TRBD1 is a possible D gene (5 bases). The CDR3 has 15 amino acids. Germline V gives CDR1 SGHDN, CDR2 FVKESK. V gave up 2 bases and J gave up 4 bases, with 14 bases separating them. CDR3 coding DNA: TGTGCCAGCAGCCAATTTAGGACGGGGGTCTATGGCTACACCTTC. Residues: CASSQFRTGVYGYTF.

The chain has TRBV4-2 and TRBJ2-3, with unresolved D. Germline V gene data show CDR1 as LGHNA and CDR2 as YNFKEQ. CDR3 length: 14 residues. V was pared by 1 base and J by 0 bases, with 5 bases between. DNA for the CDR3: TGTGCCAGCAGCCAAGCCGGGAGCACAGATACGCAGTATTTT. Translation gives CASSQAGSTDTQYF.

This chain uses TRBV4-1 with TRBJ2-2; possibly TRBD2 for D (6 bases). Trimming cost V 4 bases and J 6 bases, with 27 bases left between them. From germline, CDR1 is MGHRA and CDR2 YSYEKL. This CDR3 is built from 19 residues. The CDR3 bases are TGCGCCAGCAGCCGAGCGATAAGGACTATAAAGGGGCCAGCCGGGGAGCTGTTTTTT. This encodes CASSRAIRTIKGPAGELFF.

This clone showed up just a few times. CDR3 region: CASSSGQGGKNIQYF. For the CDR3, the DNA is TGTGCCAGCAGCTCCGGACAGGGGGGAAAAAACATTCAGTACTTC. This rearrangement joins TRBV7-3 to TRBJ2-4; TRBD1 agrees at 10 bases. Trimming took 4 bases from V and 4 from J; bases not matched to a gene: 4. The CDR3 is 15 residues long. Germline V gene lookup returns CDR1 SGHTA and CDR2 FQGTGA.

This clone has a handful of counts. In DNA, the CDR3 is TGTGCCAGCAGCCAAGACTGGACAGGGGGCGCGGGTGGCTACACCTTC. This encodes CASSQDWTGGAGGYTF. This sequence joins TRBV4-2 and TRBJ1-2; 11 bases align to TRBD1. Germline CDR1 reads LGHNA; CDR2 reads YNFKEQ. With V trimmed by 0 bases and J by 7 bases, 7 bases remained unmatched. This CDR3 region has 16 residues.

The sample holds a few counts of this clone. The chain has TRBV4-3 and TRBJ1-1; D remains ambiguous. The length of the CDR3 is 15 residues. Per the germline V gene, CDR1 is LGHNA and CDR2 is YSLEER. Trimming took 4 bases from V and 5 from J, leaving 17 bases between them. CDR3 DNA sequence: TGCGCCAGCAGCCCGATGATGGCCGCCGGGACTGAAGCTTTCTTT. Translating it yields CASSPMMAAGTEAFF.

In the case of this clone: The same CDR3 can be traced to other DNA sequences in this sample. This chain connects TRBV7-6 to TRBJ1-1; D gene ambiguous. The CDR3 has 13 residues. V lost 1 base and J 1 base, leaving 4 bases between the germline ends. Germline-derived CDR1 and CDR2 are SGHVS and FNYEAQ. The CDR3 DNA reads TGTGCCAGCAGCTTAGGTCAGAACACTGAAGCTTTCTTT. Its protein product is CASSLGQNTEAFF.

The chain has TRBV9 and TRBJ2-2; no reliable D call. The V gene lost 0 bases and the J gene lost 2 bases, with 8 bases spanning the gap. The CDR3 spans 15 residues. CDR1 is SGDLS, CDR2 YYNGEE, per germline. The CDR3 nucleotides read TGTGCCAGCAGCGTAGCTATGACTAACACCGGGGAGCTGTTTTTT. It yields the protein CASSVAMTNTGELFF.